These 13 T cell receptor beta chains originate from one sample sequenced in a study of T cells in localized non-small cell lung cancer. Here immunoSEQ multiplex PCR was the method, and the copy in TCRdb shows in-frame clones only, minus some. Of 55,000 or so clones in the sample, roughly 80% were seen once. This material consisted of PBMCs, taken before any cancer treatment. The receptors come from a woman aged 40-75 years with stage II lung adenocarcinoma.

A word on this clone: The identical CDR3 is also encoded by other nucleotide sequences in the sample. The gene calls are TRBV11-3 and TRBJ2-1; 10 positions agree with TRBD2. Trimming removed 1 base from V and 4 bases from J; junction bases left unmatched: 4. Germline V gene sequence: CDR1 SGHNT, CDR2 YENEEA. CDR3 length: 16 residues. The CDR3 nucleotides are TGTGCCAGCAGCTTAGGTCGGACTAGCGGATACAATGAGCAGTTCTTC. It translates to CASSLGRTSGYNEQFF. Variable domain in full (rest from reference TRBV11-3 and TRBJ2-1): EAGVVQSPRYKIIEKKQPVAFWCNPISGHNTLYWYLQNLGQGPELLIRYENEEAVDDSQLPKDRFSAERLKGVDSTLKIQPAELGDSAVYLCASSLGRTSGYNEQFFGPGTRLTVL.

Only a few counts were recorded for this clone. V gene TRBV10-3 combines with J gene TRBJ1-1; D unresolved. Germline CDR1 ENHRY, CDR2 SYGVKD. The CDR3 spans 13 residues. The V gene lost 6 bases and the J gene lost 6 bases, with 14 bases spanning the gap. The chain's CDR3 is CAIRDGPNAEAFF. The CDR3 DNA reads as TGTGCCATCAGGGACGGGCCCAACGCTGAAGCTTTCTTT.

The chain combines TRBV5-1 with TRBJ1-2; 10 bases agree with TRBD1. CDR1 and CDR2 (germline): SGHRS, YFSETQ. Germline trimming cut 4 bases from V and 3 bases from J; bases unmatched to any gene: 6. CDR3 length: 15 residues. CDR3 bases: TGCGCCAGCAGCAAGGACAGGGGGTTCGACTATGGCTACACCTTC. It yields the protein CASSKDRGFDYGYTF.

CDR3 sequence reads: CASSLLAGGREEQYF. The CDR3 nucleotides are TGTGCCAGCAGCTTACTAGCGGGGGGGCGGGAAGAGCAGTACTTC. The chain joins TRBV7-2 to TRBJ2-7, with TRBD2 identical over 12 bases. The CDR3 has 15 amino acids. V shed 2 bases, J shed 7 bases, and the junction held 6 bases outside the gene matches. Per the germline V gene, CDR1 is SGHTA and CDR2 is FQGNSA.

This chain uses TRBV7-9 with TRBJ2-1, with D maybe TRBD1 (5 bases). Between the trimmed V and J ends, which lost 4 bases and 7 bases, there was a span of 11 bases. Germline assignment: CDR1 SEHNR and CDR2 FQNEAQ (reference sequence). There are 13 residues in the CDR3. CDR3 nucleotides: TGTGCCAGCAGCTCTCAGGGTGGGAATGAGCAGTTCTTC. Amino acids: CASSSQGGNEQFF.

V usage is TRBV5-1 and J usage is TRBJ1-2, with D uncertain. Trimming removed 2 bases from V and 0 bases from J, with 11 bases in between. CDR1 is SGHRS and CDR2 is YFSETQ in the germline V gene. The CDR3 sequence is 15 residues long. CDR3 protein: CASSFGGTPNYGYTF. CDR3 sequence (DNA): TGCGCCAGCAGCTTCGGCGGAACACCTAACTATGGCTACACCTTC.

The count of this clone is one. The chain links TRBV5-4 to TRBJ1-3, with 12 positions matching TRBD1. CDR1 is SGHNT, CDR2 YYREEE, per germline (reference sequence). The V segment lost 1 base and the J segment 4 bases; nucleotides outside the gene matches: 3. The CDR3 has 16 amino acids. The CDR3 DNA reads as TGTGCCAGCAGCTTGTCCGGGACAGGGGGCGGAAACACCATATATTTT. Encoded protein: CASSLSGTGGGNTIYF.

The chain recombines TRBV13 with TRBJ1-1; D gene uncertain. The V end was cut by 7 bases, the J end by 0 bases, with 12 bases between. Germline CDR1 reads PRHDT; CDR2 reads FYEKMQ (reference sequence). The CDR3 has 14 residues. The CDR3 sequence: CASTPGRMNTEAFF. The CDR3 nucleotides are TGTGCCAGCACTCCGGGCCGCATGAACACTGAAGCTTTCTTT.

V gene TRBV6-5 combines with J gene TRBJ2-5; 9 bases map to TRBD1. Gene TRBJ2-7 matches the end of the DNA better, so the J call may be wrong. The germline CDR1 and CDR2 sequences are MNHEY and SVGAGI. The CDR3 runs to 15 residues. CDR3 in amino acids: CASSYGTGKAYEQYF. Written as DNA, the CDR3 is TGTGCCAGCAGTTACGGGACAGGGAAAGCCTACGAGCAGTACTTC.

The chain carries TRBV28 and TRBJ1-5, with D possibly being TRBD1 (6 bases). The germline CDR1 and CDR2 sequences are MDHEN and SYDVKM. The CDR3 has 17 residues. Between the trimmed V and J ends, which lost 3 bases and 0 bases, there was a span of 15 bases. CDR3 nucleotides: TGTGCCAGCAGTTTTCAGGGGCGAGGACGTAGCAATCAGCCCCAGCATTTT. Residues: CASSFQGRGRSNQPQHF.

The chain joins TRBV5-6 to TRBJ1-4; D is unclear. Trimming cost V 1 base and J 0 bases, with 7 bases left between them. This CDR3 region has 15 residues. The germline V gene encodes CDR1 SGHDT and CDR2 YYEEEE. The CDR3 spells CASSLTVATNEKLFF. The CDR3, as DNA: TGTGCCAGCAGCTTGACCGTTGCAACTAATGAAAAACTGTTTTTT.

The rearrangement joins TRBV15 to TRBJ2-5, with 9 bases matching TRBD2. The CDR3 totals 16 residues. Germline V gives CDR1 LNHNV, CDR2 YYDKDF (reference sequence). V lost 3 bases and J lost 5; bases outside the gene matches: 10. The CDR3 DNA follows: TGTGCCACCAGCAGGGAGGTAGCGGGGGAGGGGGAGACCCAGTACTTC. Its protein product is CATSREVAGEGETQYF.

This rearrangement joins TRBV4-2 to TRBJ1-1, with D possibly TRBD1 on 5 matching bases. Trimming shortened V by 5 bases and J by 1 base, and 14 bases separated the two germline ends. The V gene's germline CDR1 is LGHNA and CDR2 YNFKEQ. The CDR3 is 15 residues long. CDR3 coding DNA: TGTGCCAGCAGCGGTGGGGGGACGACGAACACTGAAGCTTTCTTT. It codes for CASSGGGTTNTEAFF.